The next 30 T cell receptor beta chains were all read from a single sample in a study of blood T cell repertoires in COVID-19. Clones were read by immunoSEQ multiplex PCR, and TCRdb kept only the in-frame ones, dropping some. The sample lists about 300,000 clones, approximately 89% occurring once. Input material: PBMCs or T cells enriched from blood (not recorded which). The receptors come from a woman in her fifties or sixties who had been exposed to COVID-19.

This rearrangement joins TRBV2 to TRBJ2-7; TRBD2 might be the D (6 bases). Germline V gene data show CDR1 as SNHLY and CDR2 as FYNNEI. The CDR3 sequence is 16 residues long. V was cut by 1 base and J by 5 bases, with 18 bases left in between. CDR3 region: CASSEEPLALGNEQYF. The CDR3 DNA is TGTGCCAGCAGTGAAGAGCCCCTAGCGCTAGGGAACGAGCAGTACTTC.

The chain employs TRBV6-1 and TRBJ2-1, with 10 bases matching TRBD2. Germline V lookup: CDR1 MNHNS, CDR2 SASEGT. With V trimmed by 2 bases and J by 7 bases, 8 bases remained unmatched. CDR3 length: 16 amino acids. In DNA form, the CDR3 reads TGTGCCAGCAGTGAACTAGCGGGGGTTGTCAGGAATGAGCAGTTCTTC. Protein sequence: CASSELAGVVRNEQFF.

With respect to this clone: This sample includes further DNA sequences coding for the same CDR3. This chain uses TRBV30 with TRBJ1-5; 9 nucleotides match TRBD1. V gave up 0 bases and J gave up 2 bases; unmatched junction bases: 2. Per germline, CDR1 GTSNPN and CDR2 SVGIG (reference sequence). The CDR3 is 15 amino acids. CDR3 sequence: CAWSVGTGRNQPQHF. The CDR3 DNA follows: TGTGCCTGGAGTGTAGGGACAGGGCGCAATCAGCCCCAGCATTTT.

J is TRBJ1-2 and V is TRBV18; D remains unclear. The germline V gene encodes CDR1 KGHSH and CDR2 LQKENI. The V end was cut by 5 bases, the J end by 8 bases, with 12 bases between. The CDR3 spans 12 residues. The CDR3 DNA is TGTGCCAGCTCAAACCCCGCGAGCGGCTACACCTTC. Translation: CASSNPASGYTF.

The rearrangement joins TRBV7-2 to TRBJ1-5; TRBD1 matches at 9 bases. Unmatched junction bases numbered 4, after V lost 5 bases and J lost 5 bases. Germline V gene lookup returns CDR1 SGHTA and CDR2 FQGNSA. This CDR3 spans 14 amino acids. The CDR3 DNA is TGTGCCAGCAGCAAAAGGACAGGGGATCAGCCCCAGCATTTT. Its translation: CASSKRTGDQPQHF.

The chain couples TRBV4-1 to TRBJ2-3, with 9 bases lining up with TRBD1. Germline CDR1 MGHRA, CDR2 YSYEKL. V lost 3 bases to trimming and J lost 4 bases; unmatched junction nucleotides: 8. The CDR3 is made up of 16 amino acids. This CDR3 is CASSQLPGQGSDTQYF. The DNA of the CDR3 is TGCGCCAGCAGCCAGCTACCGGGACAGGGCTCAGATACGCAGTATTTT.

The chain is built from TRBV5-3 and TRBJ2-6; the D is unclear. TRBV5-3 is reported as an ORF; its role is uncertain. Trimming removed 0 bases at V and 0 bases at J, with 13 bases between. This CDR3 region has 18 residues. CDR3 sequence: CARSLGPGEVSGANVLTF. In DNA form, the CDR3 reads TGTGCCAGAAGCTTGGGACCCGGAGAGGTCTCTGGGGCCAACGTCCTGACTTTC.

CDR3 in DNA: TGCGCCAGCAGCTTGGGAGGGAAGGAGACAGATACGCAGTATTTT. The encoded protein is CASSLGGKETDTQYF. This rearrangement joins TRBV5-1 to TRBJ2-3; the D gene is possibly TRBD2 (5 bases). The CDR3 is made up of 15 amino acids. V lost 0 bases and J 3 bases, leaving 11 bases between the germline ends. Per the germline V gene, CDR1 is SGHRS and CDR2 is YFSETQ.

This clone was detected only a few times. This chain links TRBV7-8 with TRBJ1-2, with 7 nucleotides matching TRBD1. CDR1 is SGHVS and CDR2 is FQNEAQ in the germline V gene. The V gene end was trimmed by 1 base and the J gene end by 2 bases; junction bases not matched to a gene: 7. The CDR3 has 16 amino acids. The DNA for the CDR3 is TGTGCCAGCAGCTTAGTGTCGGCAGGGGGGAACTATGGCTACACCTTC. Translation: CASSLVSAGGNYGYTF.

The V and J genes are TRBV11-2 and TRBJ2-7, with D hard to call. This CDR3 has 17 amino acids. The V gene lost 4 bases and the J gene lost 9 bases, with 28 bases spanning the gap. Germline CDR1 is SGHAT and CDR2 is FQNNGV. Written as DNA, the CDR3 is TGTGCCAGCAGCTCCCAGCAGACGCCTCCATCAATACGAGGGCAGTACTTC. Translated, it gives CASSSQQTPPSIRGQYF.

In the case of this clone: Its ends do not fully match the called genes, so a read error is possible. The chain couples TRBV5-1 to TRBJ1-5; possibly TRBD1 for D (5 bases). The CDR3 consists of 15 residues. Germline V gene sequence: CDR1 SGHRS, CDR2 YFSETQ. The CDR3: CASNLVPDINQPQHF. In DNA, the CDR3 is TGCGCCAGCAACTTGGTCCCGGACATCAATCAGCCCCAGCATTTT.

This chain links TRBV7-9 with TRBJ1-5; 7 bases line up with TRBD1. J lost 0 bases, V lost 5 bases, and 7 bases had no gene match. Germline V lookup: CDR1 SEHNR, CDR2 FQNEAQ (reference sequence). The CDR3 totals 16 residues. CDR3 nucleotide sequence: TGTGCCAGCAGCACCTCGACAGGGACTAGCAATCAGCCCCAGCATTTT. Its translation is CASSTSTGTSNQPQHF. Complete variable domain (other parts from reference TRBV7-9 and TRBJ1-5): DTGVSQNPRHKITKRGQNVTFRCDPISEHNRLYWYRQTLGQGPEFLTYFQNEAQLEKSRLLSDRFSAERPKGSFSTLEIQRTEQGDSAMYLCASSTSTGTSNQPQHFGDGTRLSIL.

This rearrangement joins TRBV2 to TRBJ1-1, with 10 bases identical to TRBD1. The CDR3 is made up of 18 amino acids. V was clipped by 3 bases and J by 4 bases; unmatched bases: 14. Per the germline V gene, CDR1 is SNHLY and CDR2 is FYNNEI. In nucleotides, the CDR3 is TGTGCCAGCAGTGACCCGGGACAGGGGCATGCGTGGGGCACTGAAGCTTTCTTT. Protein product: CASSDPGQGHAWGTEAFF.

The chain joins TRBV5-4 to TRBJ2-2; 9 nucleotides match TRBD1. The germline CDR1 and CDR2 sequences are SGHNT and YYREEE (reference sequence). Unmatched junction bases numbered 5, after V lost 0 bases and J lost 5 bases. CDR3 length: 16 residues. The CDR3 loop reads CASSLVLTGGTGELFF. Here the CDR3 DNA reads TGTGCCAGCAGCTTGGTTCTGACAGGGGGAACCGGGGAGCTGTTTTTT.

This clone was observed a single time. The chain employs TRBV6-5 and TRBJ2-7; TRBD2 might be the D (6 bases). In germline, CDR1 is MNHEY, CDR2 SVGAGI. The length of the CDR3 is 14 residues. Trimming pared 5 bases from V and 3 bases from J, leaving 14 bases between. The CDR3 is CASSHSRGNYEQYF. The CDR3 coding sequence is TGTGCCAGCAGTCATTCTCGGGGGAACTACGAGCAGTACTTC.

The rearrangement uses TRBV28 and TRBJ1-2, with 8 bases fitting TRBD1. With 8 bases clipped from V and 8 bases from J, the junction kept 10 bases outside the gene matches. The length of the CDR3 is 13 residues. Germline loops: CDR1 MDHEN, CDR2 SYDVKM. The CDR3 DNA reads as TGTGCCAGCGGATCGGACAGGGTCGACGGCTACACCTTC. Amino acids: CASGSDRVDGYTF.

The chain recombines TRBV15 with TRBJ1-5, with a tentative D call TRBD1 (5 bases). Looked up from germline, CDR1 is LNHNV and CDR2 is YYDKDF (reference sequence). V lost 1 base and J 7 bases, leaving 14 bases between the germline ends. CDR3 length: 15 residues. The CDR3 sequence is CATSRGSTDSQPQHF. The CDR3 nucleotides read TGTGCCACCAGCAGAGGATCGACAGATTCCCAGCCCCAGCATTTT.

The rearrangement links TRBV7-9 to TRBJ2-2; 10 nucleotides agree with TRBD2. This CDR3 is 16 amino acids long. The J segment lost 4 bases and the V segment lost 3 bases, leaving 5 bases of the junction unmatched. Germline CDR1 and CDR2: SEHNR and FQNEAQ (reference sequence). As DNA, the CDR3 is TGTGCCAGCAGCTTCGTAGCGGGGGGCCCCACCGGGGAGCTGTTTTTT. Encoded protein: CASSFVAGGPTGELFF.

The chain recombines TRBV10-3 with TRBJ2-1, with TRBD1 identical over 7 bases. The CDR3 sequence is 12 residues long. V shed 6 bases, J shed 12 bases, and the junction held 8 bases outside the gene matches. Per germline, CDR1 ENHRY and CDR2 SYGVKD. The CDR3 reads CAIREAGTVQFF. DNA for the CDR3: TGTGCCATCAGGGAGGCCGGGACAGTGCAGTTCTTC.

The rearrangement links TRBV30 to TRBJ1-1; D might be TRBD1 (6 bases). This CDR3 contains 14 residues. The germline gives CDR1 GTSNPN, CDR2 SVGIG (reference sequence). V was shortened by 2 bases and J by 2 bases, with 12 bases between the two germline ends. The CDR3 DNA reads TGTGCCTGGAGTCCCTGGACAGATAACACTGAAGCTTTCTTT. Amino acids: CAWSPWTDNTEAFF.

This CDR3 is CAWSQGQGPYEQYF. CDR3 DNA: TGTGCCTGGAGTCAGGGACAGGGCCCCTACGAGCAGTACTTC. This chain connects TRBV30 to TRBJ2-7; TRBD1 aligns across 9 bases. CDR3 length: 14 residues. With 2 bases clipped from V and 2 bases from J, the junction kept 4 bases outside the gene matches. Germline V CDR1 and CDR2: GTSNPN, SVGIG (reference sequence).

The chain links TRBV19 to TRBJ2-5, with TRBD1 identical over 11 bases. Germline V lookup: CDR1 LNHDA, CDR2 SQIVND (reference sequence). This CDR3 spans 19 amino acids. V trimming: 4 bases; J trimming: 0 bases; junction bases outside the gene matches: 13. The CDR3 coding sequence is TGTGCCAGTAGTACCCGGACAGGGGGCGCGAACACCTACCAAGAGACCCAGTACTTC. It yields the protein CASSTRTGGANTYQETQYF.

The chain combines TRBV9 with TRBJ1-2; TRBD1 matches at 9 bases. In germline, CDR1 is SGDLS, CDR2 YYNGEE. The CDR3 consists of 15 residues. The V and J ends lost 3 bases and 8 bases, in that order; junction bases with no gene match: 11. CDR3 nucleotides: TGTGCCAGCAGCGAGGGTGGGGACAGGGAGGGAGGCTACACCTTC. Its protein is CASSEGGDREGGYTF.

The chain joins TRBV3-1 (or the pseudogene TRBV3-2) to TRBJ1-5; no definite D call. The CDR3 covers 14 residues. With 1 base removed from V and 2 bases from J, the gap between germline ends came to 6 bases. Germline CDR1 and CDR2: LGHDT and YNNKEL (reference sequence). CDR3 sequence (DNA): TGTGCCAGCAGCCAAGGACACGGCAATCAGCCCCAGCATTTT. Translating it yields CASSQGHGNQPQHF.

The J gene is TRBJ1-4, the V gene TRBV2, with a possible D match to TRBD1 (6 bases). The V and J ends lost 0 bases and 0 bases respectively, with 14 bases between them. The CDR3 is made up of 18 amino acids. The germline V gene has CDR1 SNHLY and CDR2 FYNNEI. The CDR3 DNA is TGTGCCAGCAGTGAAGCCAGGGGAGATATTGCAACTAATGAAAAACTGTTTTTT. The encoded protein is CASSEARGDIATNEKLFF.

V usage is TRBV5-5 and J usage is TRBJ1-2, with D uncertain. V was trimmed by 0 bases and J by 8 bases, leaving 14 bases between them. This CDR3 region has 14 residues. Germline-derived CDR1 and CDR2 are SGHKS and YYEKEE (reference sequence). The CDR3 DNA sequence: TGTGCCAGCAGCTTGGGGCAGCTTACGGGAGGCTACACCTTC. Its protein product is CASSLGQLTGGYTF.

The chain carries TRBV16 and TRBJ1-2; D possibly corresponds to TRBD1 (5 bases). Germline V gene sequence: CDR1 KGHSY, CDR2 FQNENV. V lost 3 bases and J lost 8, with 13 bases in between. This CDR3 spans 13 amino acids. This chain's CDR3 is CASSQDRPGGYTF. CDR3 sequence (DNA): TGTGCCAGCAGCCAGGATAGGCCAGGGGGCTACACCTTC.

This clone was detected only once. DNA of the CDR3: TGTGCCAGCAGCGCCGACAGGGACTACGAGCAGTACTTC. Amino acid sequence: CASSADRDYEQYF. V usage is TRBV7-9 and J usage is TRBJ2-7; 7 positions match TRBD1. This CDR3 region has 13 residues. Germline CDR1 reads SEHNR; CDR2 reads FQNEAQ (reference sequence). V lost 5 bases, J lost 3 bases, and 4 bases stayed unmatched.

The V and J genes are TRBV7-9 and TRBJ1-2; maybe TRBD1 (5 bases). V lost 1 base, J lost 5 bases, and 11 bases lay in between. CDR1 is SEHNR, CDR2 FQNEAQ, per germline (reference sequence). This CDR3 spans 14 amino acids. This chain's CDR3 is CASSLDVTAYGYTF. CDR3 coding DNA: TGTGCCAGCAGCTTAGATGTGACAGCATATGGCTACACCTTC.

The chain uses TRBV19 and TRBJ2-6; 11 positions match TRBD1. CDR1 and CDR2 (germline): LNHDA, SQIVND (reference sequence). CDR3 length: 17 amino acids. The ends lost 4 bases at V and 2 bases at J; junction bases unmatched: 4. CDR3 residues: CASSNRDRGAGANVLTF. In DNA, the CDR3 is TGTGCCAGTAGTAATCGGGACAGGGGGGCTGGGGCCAACGTCCTGACTTTC.